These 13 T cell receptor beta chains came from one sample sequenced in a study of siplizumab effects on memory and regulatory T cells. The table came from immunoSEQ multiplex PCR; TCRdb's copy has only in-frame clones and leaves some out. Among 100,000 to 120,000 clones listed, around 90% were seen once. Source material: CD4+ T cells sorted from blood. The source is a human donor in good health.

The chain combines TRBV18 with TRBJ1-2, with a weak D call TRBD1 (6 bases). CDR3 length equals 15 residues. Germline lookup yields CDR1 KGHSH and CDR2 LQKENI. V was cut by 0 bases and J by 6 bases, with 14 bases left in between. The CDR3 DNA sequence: TGTGCCAGCTCACCACCGGAAACAGGGAACCATGGCTACACCTTC. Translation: CASSPPETGNHGYTF. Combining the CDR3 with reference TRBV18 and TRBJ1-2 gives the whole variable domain NAGVMQNPRHLVRRRGQEARLRCSPMKGHSHVYWYRQLPEEGLKFMVYLQKENIIDESGMPKERFSAEFPKEGPSILRIQQVVRGDSAAYFCASSPPETGNHGYTFGSGTRLTVV.

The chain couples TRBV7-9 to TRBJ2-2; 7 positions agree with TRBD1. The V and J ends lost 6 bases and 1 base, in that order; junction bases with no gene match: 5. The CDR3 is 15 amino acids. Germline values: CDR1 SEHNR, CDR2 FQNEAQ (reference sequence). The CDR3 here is CASSTRDRNTGELFF. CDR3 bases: TGTGCCAGCAGTACCCGGGACAGGAACACCGGGGAGCTGTTTTTT.

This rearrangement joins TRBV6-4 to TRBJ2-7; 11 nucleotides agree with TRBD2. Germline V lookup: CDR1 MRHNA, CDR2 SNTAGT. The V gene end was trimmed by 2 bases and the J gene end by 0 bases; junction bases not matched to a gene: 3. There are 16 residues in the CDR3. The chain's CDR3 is CASSDATSGDSYEQYF. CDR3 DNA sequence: TGTGCCAGCAGTGACGCGACTAGCGGGGACTCCTACGAGCAGTACTTC.

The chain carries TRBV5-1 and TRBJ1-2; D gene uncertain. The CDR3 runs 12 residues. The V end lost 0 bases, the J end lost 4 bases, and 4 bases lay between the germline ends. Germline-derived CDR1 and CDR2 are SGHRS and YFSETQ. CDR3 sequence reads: CASSLAGYGYTF. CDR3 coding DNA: TGCGCCAGCAGCTTGGCCGGCTATGGCTACACCTTC.

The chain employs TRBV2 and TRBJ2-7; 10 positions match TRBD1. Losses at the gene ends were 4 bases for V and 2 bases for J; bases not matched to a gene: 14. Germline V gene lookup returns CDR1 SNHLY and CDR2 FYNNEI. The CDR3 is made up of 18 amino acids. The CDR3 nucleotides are TGTGCCAGCAGTGGGGGGGACAGGGGAAAGTTGGGAACCTACGAGCAGTACTTC. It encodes CASSGGDRGKLGTYEQYF.

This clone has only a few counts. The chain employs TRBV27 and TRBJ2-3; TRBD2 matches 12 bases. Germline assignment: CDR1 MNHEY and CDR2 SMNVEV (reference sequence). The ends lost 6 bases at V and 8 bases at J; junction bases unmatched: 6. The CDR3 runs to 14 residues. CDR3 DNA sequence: TGTGCCAGCAGGCTAGCGGGAGGGCGCGGTACGCAGTATTTT. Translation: CASRLAGGRGTQYF.

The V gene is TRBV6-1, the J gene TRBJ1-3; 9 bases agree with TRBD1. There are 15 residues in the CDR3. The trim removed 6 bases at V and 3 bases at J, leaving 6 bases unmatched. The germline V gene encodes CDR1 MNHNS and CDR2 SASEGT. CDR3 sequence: CASSPGQGHGNTIYF. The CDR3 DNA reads TGTGCCAGCAGCCCGGGACAGGGTCATGGAAACACCATATATTTT.

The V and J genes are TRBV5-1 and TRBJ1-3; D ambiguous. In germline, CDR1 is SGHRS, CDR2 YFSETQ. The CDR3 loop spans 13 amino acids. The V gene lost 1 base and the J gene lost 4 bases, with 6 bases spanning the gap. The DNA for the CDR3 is TGCGCCAGCAGCTTGTTTACCGGAAACACCATATATTTT. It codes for CASSLFTGNTIYF.

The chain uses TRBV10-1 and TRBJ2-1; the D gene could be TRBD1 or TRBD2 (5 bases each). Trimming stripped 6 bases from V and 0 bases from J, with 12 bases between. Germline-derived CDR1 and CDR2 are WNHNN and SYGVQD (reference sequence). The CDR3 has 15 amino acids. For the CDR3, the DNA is TGCGCCAGCAGCGGAGGACAAAGCTCCTACAATGAGCAGTTCTTC. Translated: CASSGGQSSYNEQFF.

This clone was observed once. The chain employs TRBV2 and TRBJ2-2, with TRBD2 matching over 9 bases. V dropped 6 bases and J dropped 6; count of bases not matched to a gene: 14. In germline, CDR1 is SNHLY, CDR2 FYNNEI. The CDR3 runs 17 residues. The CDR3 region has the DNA TGTGCCAGCAGCCAGCGGGAGGCCCTCGGGGATTCCGGGGAGCTGTTTTTT. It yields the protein CASSQREALGDSGELFF.

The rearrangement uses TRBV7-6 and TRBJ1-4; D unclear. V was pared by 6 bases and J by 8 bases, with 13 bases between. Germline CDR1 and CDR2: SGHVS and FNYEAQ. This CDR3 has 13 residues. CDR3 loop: CASSFRMGEKLFF. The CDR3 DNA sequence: TGTGCCAGCAGTTTTAGGATGGGGGAAAAACTGTTTTTT.

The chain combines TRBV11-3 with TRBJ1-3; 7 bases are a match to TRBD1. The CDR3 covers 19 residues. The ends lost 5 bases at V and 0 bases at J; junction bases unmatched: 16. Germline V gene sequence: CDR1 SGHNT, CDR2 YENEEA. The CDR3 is CASSPPGTVKPNSGNTIYF. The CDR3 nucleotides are TGTGCCAGCAGCCCCCCAGGGACAGTGAAACCTAACTCTGGAAACACCATATATTTT.

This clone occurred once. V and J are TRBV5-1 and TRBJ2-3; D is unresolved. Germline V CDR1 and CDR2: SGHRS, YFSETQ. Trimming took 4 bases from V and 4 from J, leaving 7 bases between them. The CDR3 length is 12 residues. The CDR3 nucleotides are TGCGCCAGCAGCCTGCCCGCAGATACGCAGTATTTT. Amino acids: CASSLPADTQYF.